This is a list of T cell receptor beta chains from one sample in a study of T cells in Graves' hyperthyroidism and ophthalmopathy. TCRdb re-called the multiplex PCR reads with MiXCR, one entry per CDR3 protein. The data hold fewer than 900,000 distinct CDR3 sequences, with around 20% observed a single time. What was sequenced was blood. These receptors were taken from a woman aged 45-65 years with Graves' hyperthyroidism that later progressed to Graves' ophthalmopathy. CDR3s include the opening cysteine and the closing phenylalanine or tryptophan. The order of the fields is V gene, clone size, D gene, CDR3 length, J gene, CDR3 protein, CDR3 DNA. D genes are given only for firm matches. Clone sizes are given selectively: once, few, many, or a class where the clone is expanded.

v_gene: TRBV28
abundance: NA
d_gene: NA
len: 13
j_gene: TRBJ2-3
CDR3aa: CASSRTGMDTQYF
CDR3nt: TGTGCCAGCAGCCGTACAGGGATGGATACGCAGTATTTT

v_gene: TRBV5-4
abundance: many
d_gene: TRBD1
len: 15
j_gene: TRBJ2-7
CDR3aa: CASSYGQGGLYEQYF
CDR3nt: TGTGCCAGCAGTTACGGACAGGGAGGACTCTACGAGCAGTACTTC

v_gene: TRBV3-1
abundance: NA
d_gene: TRBD1
len: 15
j_gene: TRBJ2-2
CDR3aa: CASSHGTGGDGELFF
CDR3nt: TGTGCCAGCAGCCACGGGACAGGGGGTGACGGGGAGCTGTTTTTT

v_gene: TRBV6-1
abundance: many
d_gene: NA
len: 14
j_gene: TRBJ2-7
CDR3aa: CASSVRPQSYEQYF
CDR3nt: TGTGCCAGCAGTGTCAGGCCCCAGAGCTACGAGCAGTACTTC

v_gene: TRBV5-1
abundance: NA
d_gene: NA
len: 14
j_gene: TRBJ2-5
CDR3aa: CASSGDPGGETQYF
CDR3nt: TGCGCCAGCAGCGGGGACCCCGGAGGAGAGACCCAGTACTTC

v_gene: TRBV15
abundance: few
d_gene: NA
len: 11
j_gene: TRBJ1-3
CDR3aa: CATSDGNTIYF
CDR3nt: TGTGCCACCAGCGATGGAAACACCATATATTTT

v_gene: TRBV18
abundance: few
d_gene: NA
len: 14
j_gene: TRBJ2-5
CDR3aa: CASSPPSSSETQYF
CDR3nt: TGTGCCAGCTCACCACCGTCTAGCTCGGAGACCCAGTACTTC

v_gene: TRBV5-1
abundance: NA
d_gene: NA
len: 14
j_gene: TRBJ1-3
CDR3aa: CASSNGTTGNTIYF
CDR3nt: TGTGCCAGCAGCAACGGGACTACTGGAAACACCATATATTTT

v_gene: TRBV12-3/TRBV12-4
abundance: many
d_gene: NA
len: 15
j_gene: TRBJ2-2
CDR3aa: CASSFGLPNTGELFF
CDR3nt: TGTGCCAGCAGTTTTGGACTACCGAACACCGGGGAGCTGTTTTTT

v_gene: TRBV7-6
abundance: few
d_gene: NA
len: 14
j_gene: TRBJ2-5
CDR3aa: CASSTPDYLETQYF
CDR3nt: TGTGCCAGCAGCACCCCGGACTACCTAGAGACCCAGTACTTC

v_gene: TRBV6-1
abundance: NA
d_gene: TRBD1
len: 13
j_gene: TRBJ2-7
CDR3aa: CGTRGQDTYEQYF
CDR3nt: TGTGGTACGCGGGGACAGGACACCTACGAGCAGTACTTC

v_gene: TRBV27
abundance: few
d_gene: NA
len: 17
j_gene: TRBJ1-5
CDR3aa: CASSPPRGPESNQPQHF
CDR3nt: TGTGCCAGCAGTCCCCCTCGTGGGCCGGAAAGCAATCAGCCCCAGCATTTT

v_gene: TRBV9
abundance: NA
d_gene: NA
len: 14
j_gene: TRBJ1-4
CDR3aa: CASSPEGVSEKLFF
CDR3nt: TGTGCCAGCAGCCCAGAGGGGGTTAGTGAAAAACTGTTTTTT

v_gene: TRBV15
abundance: NA
d_gene: NA
len: 15
j_gene: TRBJ1-3
CDR3aa: CATSRDWRTADTIYF
CDR3nt: TGTGCCACCAGCAGAGATTGGCGGACAGCAGACACCATATATTTT

v_gene: TRBV7-2
abundance: NA
d_gene: TRBD1
len: 14
j_gene: TRBJ1-1
CDR3aa: CASSLYSGGTEAFF
CDR3nt: TGTGCCAGCAGCTTGTACTCAGGGGGGACTGAAGCTTTCTTT

v_gene: TRBV7-9
abundance: few
d_gene: TRBD1
len: 13
j_gene: TRBJ1-2
CDR3aa: CASSRDRDDGYTF
CDR3nt: TGTGCCAGCAGCCGGGACAGGGATGATGGCTACACCTTC

v_gene: TRBV4-2
abundance: few
d_gene: TRBD1
len: 15
j_gene: TRBJ1-1
CDR3aa: CASSQGEGANTEAFF
CDR3nt: TGTGCCAGCAGCCAAGGGGAGGGGGCGAACACTGAAGCTTTCTTT

v_gene: TRBV27
abundance: many
d_gene: NA
len: 17
j_gene: TRBJ2-3
CDR3aa: CASSADPAGRGTDTQYF
CDR3nt: TGTGCCAGCAGTGCCGACCCCGCGGGGCGCGGGACAGATACGCAGTATTTT

v_gene: TRBV4-1
abundance: few
d_gene: NA
len: 14
j_gene: TRBJ1-1
CDR3aa: CASSQKRLNTEAFF
CDR3nt: TGCGCCAGCAGCCAAAAGCGCCTGAACACTGAAGCTTTCTTT

v_gene: TRBV20-1
abundance: many
d_gene: TRBD1
len: 13
j_gene: TRBJ1-5
CDR3aa: CSAGTGPNQPQHF
CDR3nt: TGCAGTGCTGGGACAGGCCCCAATCAGCCCCAGCATTTT

v_gene: TRBV2
abundance: many
d_gene: TRBD1
len: 16
j_gene: TRBJ2-3
CDR3aa: CASSPGQGAFTDTQYF
CDR3nt: TGTGCCAGCAGCCCCGGACAGGGGGCTTTCACAGATACGCAGTATTTT